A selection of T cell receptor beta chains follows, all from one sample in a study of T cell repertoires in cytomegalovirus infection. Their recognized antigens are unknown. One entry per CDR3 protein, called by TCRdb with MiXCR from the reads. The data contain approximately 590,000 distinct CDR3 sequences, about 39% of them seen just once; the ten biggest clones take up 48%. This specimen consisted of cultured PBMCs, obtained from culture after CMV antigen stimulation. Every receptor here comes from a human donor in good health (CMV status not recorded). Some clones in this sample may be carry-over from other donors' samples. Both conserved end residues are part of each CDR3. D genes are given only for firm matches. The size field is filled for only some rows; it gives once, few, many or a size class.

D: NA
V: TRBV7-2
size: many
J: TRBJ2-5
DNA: TGTGCCAGCAGCATCAGGGAAGCAGAGACCCAGTACTTC
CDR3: CASSIREAETQYF

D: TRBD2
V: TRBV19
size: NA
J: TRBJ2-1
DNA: TGTGCCAGTAGTATAGGGCTAGCGGGAGTTTTTGAGCAGTTCTTC
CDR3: CASSIGLAGVFEQFF

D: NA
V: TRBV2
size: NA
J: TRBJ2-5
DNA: TGTGCCAGCACCAACAGGCCCCAAGAGACCCAGTACTTC
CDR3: CASTNRPQETQYF

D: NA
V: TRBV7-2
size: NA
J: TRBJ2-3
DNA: TGTGCCAGCAGCTTAGAAGCGGCCACAGATACGCAGTATTTT
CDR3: CASSLEAATDTQYF

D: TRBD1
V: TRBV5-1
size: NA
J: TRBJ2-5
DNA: TGCGCCAGCAGCTTGGAAGGGACAGGGGTTCGGGAGACCCAGTACTTC
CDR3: CASSLEGTGVRETQYF

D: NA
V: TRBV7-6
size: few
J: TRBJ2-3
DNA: TGTGCCAGCAGCCAACTAGCCGGATCAGATACGCAGTATTTT
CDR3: CASSQLAGSDTQYF

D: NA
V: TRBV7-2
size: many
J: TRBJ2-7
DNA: TGTGCCAGCAGCTGGACAACTAGCCCCCAAGGCGAGCAGTACTTC
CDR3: CASSWTTSPQGEQYF

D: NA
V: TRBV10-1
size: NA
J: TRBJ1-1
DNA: TGCGCCAGCAAAGGTGGGACTGGGTCTTTCTTT
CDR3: CASKGGTGSFF

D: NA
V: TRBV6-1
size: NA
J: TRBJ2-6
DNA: TGTGGGGTCTCTGGGGCCAACGTCCTGACTTTC
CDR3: CGVSGANVLTF

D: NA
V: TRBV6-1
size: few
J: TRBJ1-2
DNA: TGTGCCAGCGCCCAGGGTGGGAGCTATGGCTACACCTTC
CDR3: CASAQGGSYGYTF

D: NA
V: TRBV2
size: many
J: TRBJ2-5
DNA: TGTGCCAGCCGGGACCCCAGCCCAGAGACCCAGTACTTC
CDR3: CASRDPSPETQYF

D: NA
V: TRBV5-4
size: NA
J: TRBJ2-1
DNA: TGTGCCAGCAGCTCTGCCAGGGGTGTGGATGAGCAGTTCTTC
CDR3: CASSSARGVDEQFF

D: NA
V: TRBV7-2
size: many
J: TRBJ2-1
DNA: TGTGCCAGCAGCTACCAACAGGGTTACAATGAGCAGTTCTTC
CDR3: CASSYQQGYNEQFF

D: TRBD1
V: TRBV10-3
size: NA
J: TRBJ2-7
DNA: TGTGCCATCAGTGGTCCGGGACAGGGTATCTACGAGCAGTACTTC
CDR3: CAISGPGQGIYEQYF

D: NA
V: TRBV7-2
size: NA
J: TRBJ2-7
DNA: TGTGCCAGCAGCTTTGTGTCGCTCGAGCAGTACTTC
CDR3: CASSFVSLEQYF

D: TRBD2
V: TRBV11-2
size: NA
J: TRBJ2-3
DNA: TGTGCCAGCAGCACGGGACTAGCGGGCCCCAGGAGCACAGATACGCAGTATTTT
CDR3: CASSTGLAGPRSTDTQYF

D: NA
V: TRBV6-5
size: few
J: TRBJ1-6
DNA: TGTGCCAGCAGCCGGGACCTGAGATCACCCCTCCACTTT
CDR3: CASSRDLRSPLHF

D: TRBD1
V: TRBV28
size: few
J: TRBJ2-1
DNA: TGTGCCAGCATTCCCCTGACAGGGCCATCGACGAATGAGCAGTTCTTC
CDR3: CASIPLTGPSTNEQFF

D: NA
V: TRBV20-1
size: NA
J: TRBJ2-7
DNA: TGCAGTGCTAGAGATCCCCTTATGAGCGAGCAGTACTTC
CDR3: CSARDPLMSEQYF

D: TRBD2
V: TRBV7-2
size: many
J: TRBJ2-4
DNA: TGTGCCAGCACACACCCGGGGGGGACCAACATTCAGTACTTC
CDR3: CASTHPGGTNIQYF

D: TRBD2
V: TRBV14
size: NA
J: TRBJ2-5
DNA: TGTGCCAGCAGCCAAGGGCTAGCGGGAGTTCAAGAGACCCAGTACTTC
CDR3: CASSQGLAGVQETQYF

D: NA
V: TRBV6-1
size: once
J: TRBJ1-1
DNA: TGTGCCAGCAGCCTTAAACAGGGAATAAACACTGAAGCTTTCTTT
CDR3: CASSLKQGINTEAFF

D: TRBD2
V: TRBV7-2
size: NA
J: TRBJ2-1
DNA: TGTGCCAGCAGCTTAGGAGGGCGGGAGTCCTACAATGAGCAGTTCTTC
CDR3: CASSLGGRESYNEQFF

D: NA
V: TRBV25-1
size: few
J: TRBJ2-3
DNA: TGTGCCAGCAGTCCCTTCCCGACAGATACGCAGTATTTT
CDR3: CASSPFPTDTQYF

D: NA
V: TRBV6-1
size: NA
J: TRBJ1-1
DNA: TGTGCCAGCAGAAAAATACTCGAGGGGAACACTGAAGCTTTCTTT
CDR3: CASRKILEGNTEAFF

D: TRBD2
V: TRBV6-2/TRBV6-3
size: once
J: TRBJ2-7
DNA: TGTGCCAGCAGTGTAGCGGGAGGCCTTTTCTACGAGCAGTACTTC
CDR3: CASSVAGGLFYEQYF

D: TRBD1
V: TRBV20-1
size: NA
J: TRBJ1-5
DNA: TGCAGTGCTGTCAGGGGGCCCCTTCAGCCCCAGCATTTT
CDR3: CSAVRGPLQPQHF

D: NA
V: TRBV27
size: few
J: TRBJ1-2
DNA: TGTGCCAGCAGTTTAAGTCCAGCTAACTATGGCTACACCTTC
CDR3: CASSLSPANYGYTF

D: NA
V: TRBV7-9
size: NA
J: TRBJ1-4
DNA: TGTGCCAGCAGCCCCCCCCCCCATGCAACTAATGAAAAACTGTTTTTT
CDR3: CASSPPPHATNEKLFF

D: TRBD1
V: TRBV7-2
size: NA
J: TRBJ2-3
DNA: TGTGCCAGCAGCCGGGACAGGGTTGAAGATACGCAGTATTTT
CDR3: CASSRDRVEDTQYF

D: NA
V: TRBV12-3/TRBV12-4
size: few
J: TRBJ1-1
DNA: TGTGCCAGCAGTTTAGTAGTGTCAGGGGTAACTGAAGCTTTCTTT
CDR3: CASSLVVSGVTEAFF

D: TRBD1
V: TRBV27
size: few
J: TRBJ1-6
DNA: TGTGCCAGCAAGAAGGGGCCGGGACAGGGGAATTCACCCCTCCACTTT
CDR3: CASKKGPGQGNSPLHF

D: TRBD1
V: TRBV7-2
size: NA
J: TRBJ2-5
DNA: TGTGCCAGCAGCTTCTTTCAGACAGGGGTTGGCGAGACCCAGTACTTC
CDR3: CASSFFQTGVGETQYF

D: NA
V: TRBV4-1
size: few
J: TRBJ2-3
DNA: TGCGCCAGCGCGAAATATGGGGATACGCAGTATTTT
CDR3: CASAKYGDTQYF

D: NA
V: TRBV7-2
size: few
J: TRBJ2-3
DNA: TGTGCCAGCAGCTTACAGTGGGGAAGCACAGATACGCAGTATTTT
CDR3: CASSLQWGSTDTQYF

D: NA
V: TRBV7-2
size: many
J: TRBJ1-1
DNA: TGTGCCAGCAGCTTAGCCAGGGATAACACTGAAGCTTTCTTT
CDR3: CASSLARDNTEAFF

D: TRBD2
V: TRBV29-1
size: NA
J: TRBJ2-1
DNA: TGCAGCGTTTCGGGGGGAGACTCCTACAATGAGCAGTTCTTC
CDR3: CSVSGGDSYNEQFF

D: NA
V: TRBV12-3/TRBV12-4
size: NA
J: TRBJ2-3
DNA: TGTGCCAGCAGTTTAGTTGTCGAAGGGCGCAGTCTGGCCCCAAGAACGCAGTATTTT
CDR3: CASSLVVEGRSLAPRTQYF

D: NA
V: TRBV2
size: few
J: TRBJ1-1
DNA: TGTGCCAGCAGTGATCAGGGGAACACTGAAGCTTTCTTT
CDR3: CASSDQGNTEAFF

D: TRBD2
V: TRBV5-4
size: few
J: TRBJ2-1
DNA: TGTGCCAGCAGCAGGACTAGCGGGGGGGCCAATGAGCAGTTCTTC
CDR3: CASSRTSGGANEQFF

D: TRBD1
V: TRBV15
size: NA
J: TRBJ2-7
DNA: TGTGCCACCAGCGCCGCCTCCGGGACAGCTTTCTACGAGCAGTACTTC
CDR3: CATSAASGTAFYEQYF

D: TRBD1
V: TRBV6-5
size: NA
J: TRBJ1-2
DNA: TGTGCCAGCAGGTTGGATGGACAGGGCGTTGACTACACCTTC
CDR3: CASRLDGQGVDYTF

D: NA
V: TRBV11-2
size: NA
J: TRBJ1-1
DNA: TGTGCCAGCAGCTTAGTGTTAGGGGGGAACACTGAAGCTTTCTTT
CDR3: CASSLVLGGNTEAFF

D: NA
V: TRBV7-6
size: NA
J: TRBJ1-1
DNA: TGTGCCAGCAGCCCTTTGCCCGGTAGAGGCACTGAAGCTTTCTTT
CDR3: CASSPLPGRGTEAFF

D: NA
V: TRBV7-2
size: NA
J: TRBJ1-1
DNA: TGTGCCAGCAGTCGAGGAGGTTTCGGGGTGGGGGCTTTCTTT
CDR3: CASSRGGFGVGAFF

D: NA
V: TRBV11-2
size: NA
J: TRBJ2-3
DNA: TGTGCCAGCAGCTTTACAGGGGGGGACACAGATACGCAGTATTTT
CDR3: CASSFTGGDTDTQYF

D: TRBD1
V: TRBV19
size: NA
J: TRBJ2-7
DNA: TGTGCCAGCACCGCCGGGACAGGATCGACCTACGAGCAGTACTTC
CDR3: CASTAGTGSTYEQYF

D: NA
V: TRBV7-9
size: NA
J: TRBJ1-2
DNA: TGTGCCAGCAGCGCTAGAGCTGGGGGTCGCTATGGCTACACCTTC
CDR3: CASSARAGGRYGYTF

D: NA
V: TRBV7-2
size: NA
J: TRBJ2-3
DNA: TGTGCCAGCAGCGTCATGGGGGCCTCCACAGATACGCAGTATTTT
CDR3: CASSVMGASTDTQYF